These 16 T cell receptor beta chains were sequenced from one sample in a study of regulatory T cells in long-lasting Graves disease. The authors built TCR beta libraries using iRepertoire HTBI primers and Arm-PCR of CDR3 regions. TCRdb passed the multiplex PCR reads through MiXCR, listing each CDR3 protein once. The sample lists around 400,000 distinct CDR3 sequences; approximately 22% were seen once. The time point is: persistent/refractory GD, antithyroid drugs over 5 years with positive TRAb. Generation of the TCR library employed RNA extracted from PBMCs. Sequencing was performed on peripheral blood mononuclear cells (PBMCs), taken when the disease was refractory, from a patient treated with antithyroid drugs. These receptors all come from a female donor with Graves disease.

CDR3 protein: CASSPTGVYEQYF. The CDR3 DNA reads as TGTGCCAGCAGCCCCACAGGGGTCTACGAGCAGTACTTC. The genes are TRBV27 and TRBJ2-7; 7 bases match TRBD1. The CDR3 is 13 residues long. J gave up 3 bases and V 6 bases, and 5 bases lay outside the gene matches. The germline CDR1 and CDR2 sequences are MNHEY and SMNVEV (reference sequence).

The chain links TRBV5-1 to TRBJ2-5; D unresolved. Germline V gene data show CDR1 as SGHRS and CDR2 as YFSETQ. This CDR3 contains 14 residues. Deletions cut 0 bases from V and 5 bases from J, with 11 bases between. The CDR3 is CASSLAVARETQYF. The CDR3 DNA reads TGCGCCAGCAGCTTGGCGGTAGCTAGGGAGACCCAGTACTTC.

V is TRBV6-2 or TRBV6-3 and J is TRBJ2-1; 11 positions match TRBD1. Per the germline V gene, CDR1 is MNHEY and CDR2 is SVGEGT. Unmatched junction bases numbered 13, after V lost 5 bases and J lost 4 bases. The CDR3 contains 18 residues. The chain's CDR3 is CASSTRSGTGGGYNEQFF. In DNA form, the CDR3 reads TGTGCCAGCAGTACCCGGTCCGGGACAGGGGGGGGGTACAATGAGCAGTTCTTC.

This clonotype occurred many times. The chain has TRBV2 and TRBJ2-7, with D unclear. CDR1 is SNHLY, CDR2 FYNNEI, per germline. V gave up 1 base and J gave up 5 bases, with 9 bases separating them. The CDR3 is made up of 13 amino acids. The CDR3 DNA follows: TGTGCCAGCAGTGAAGTACGGCGAGACGAGCAGTACTTC. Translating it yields CASSEVRRDEQYF. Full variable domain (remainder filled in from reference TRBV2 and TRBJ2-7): EPEVTQTPSHQVTQMGQEVILRCVPISNHLYFYWYRQILGQKVEFLVSFYNNEISEKSEIFDDQFSVERPDGSNFTLKIRSTKLEDSAMYFCASSEVRRDEQYFGPGTRLTVT.

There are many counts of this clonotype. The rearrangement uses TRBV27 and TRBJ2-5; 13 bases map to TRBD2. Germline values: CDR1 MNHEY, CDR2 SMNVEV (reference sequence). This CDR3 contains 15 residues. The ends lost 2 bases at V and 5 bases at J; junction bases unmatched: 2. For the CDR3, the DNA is TGTGCCAGCAGTTTAGGACTAGCGGGAGACGAGACCCAGTACTTC. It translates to CASSLGLAGDETQYF.

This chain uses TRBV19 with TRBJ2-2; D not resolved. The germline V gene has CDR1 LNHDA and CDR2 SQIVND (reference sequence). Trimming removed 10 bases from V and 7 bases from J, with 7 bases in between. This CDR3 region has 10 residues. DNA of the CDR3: TGTGCCACTCGATACGGGGAGCTGTTTTTT. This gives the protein CATRYGELFF.

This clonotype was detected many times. The CDR3 DNA reads as TGTGCCAGCAGTTTCCTGGCAGACGGGGATTCACCCCTCCACTTT. It translates to CASSFLADGDSPLHF. The chain links TRBV28 to TRBJ1-6; D is unclear. V was pared by 3 bases and J by 8 bases, with 14 bases between. CDR3 length: 15 residues. Germline CDR1 and CDR2: MDHEN and SYDVKM.

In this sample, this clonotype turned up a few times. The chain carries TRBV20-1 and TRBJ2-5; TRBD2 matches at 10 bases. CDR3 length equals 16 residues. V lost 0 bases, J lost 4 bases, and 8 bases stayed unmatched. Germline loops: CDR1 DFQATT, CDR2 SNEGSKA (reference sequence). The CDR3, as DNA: TGCAGTGCTAGAGATCCCCTAGCGGGAGCGGCAGAGACCCAGTACTTC. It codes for CSARDPLAGAAETQYF.

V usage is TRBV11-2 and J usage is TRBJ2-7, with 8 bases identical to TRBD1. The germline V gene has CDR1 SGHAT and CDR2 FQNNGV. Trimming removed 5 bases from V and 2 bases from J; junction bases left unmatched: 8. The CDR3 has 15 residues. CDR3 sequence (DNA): TGTGCCAGCAGCCCCCCGGGACAGGTTACCTACGAGCAGTACTTC. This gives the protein CASSPPGQVTYEQYF.

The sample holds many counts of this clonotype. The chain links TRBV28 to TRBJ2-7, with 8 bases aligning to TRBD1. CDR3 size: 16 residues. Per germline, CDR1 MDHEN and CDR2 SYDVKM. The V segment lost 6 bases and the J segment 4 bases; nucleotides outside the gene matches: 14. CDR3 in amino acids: CASRSGTGSPLYEQYF. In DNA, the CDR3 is TGTGCCAGCAGGTCCGGGACAGGCAGTCCTCTATACGAGCAGTACTTC.

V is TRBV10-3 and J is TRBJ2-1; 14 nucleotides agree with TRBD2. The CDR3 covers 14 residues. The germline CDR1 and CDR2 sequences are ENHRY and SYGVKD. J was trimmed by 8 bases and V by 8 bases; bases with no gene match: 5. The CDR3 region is CAIGTSGGIDEQFF. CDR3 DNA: TGTGCCATCGGGACTAGCGGGGGTATCGATGAGCAGTTCTTC.

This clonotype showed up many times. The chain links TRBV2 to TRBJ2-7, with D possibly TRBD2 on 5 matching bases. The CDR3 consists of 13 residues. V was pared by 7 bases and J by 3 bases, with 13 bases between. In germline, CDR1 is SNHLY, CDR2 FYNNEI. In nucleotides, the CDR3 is TGTGCCAGCATCTTACTAGAGGGCTACGAGCAGTACTTC. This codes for CASILLEGYEQYF.

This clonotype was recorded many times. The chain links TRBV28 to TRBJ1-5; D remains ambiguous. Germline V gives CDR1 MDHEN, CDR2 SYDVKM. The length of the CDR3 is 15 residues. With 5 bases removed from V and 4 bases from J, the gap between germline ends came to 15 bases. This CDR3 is CASSRRESGNQPQHF. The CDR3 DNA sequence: TGTGCCAGCAGTCGAAGGGAGTCGGGTAATCAGCCCCAGCATTTT.

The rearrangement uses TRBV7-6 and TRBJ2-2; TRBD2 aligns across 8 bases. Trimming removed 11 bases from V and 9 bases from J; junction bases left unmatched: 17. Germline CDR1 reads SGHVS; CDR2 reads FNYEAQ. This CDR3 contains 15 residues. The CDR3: CAPRGVAGLTRELFF. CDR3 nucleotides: TGTGCCCCTCGGGGGGTAGCGGGATTGACCCGGGAGCTGTTTTTT.

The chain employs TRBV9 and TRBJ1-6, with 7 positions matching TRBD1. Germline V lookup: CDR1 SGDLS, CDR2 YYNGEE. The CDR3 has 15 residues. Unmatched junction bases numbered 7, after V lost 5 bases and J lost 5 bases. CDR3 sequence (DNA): TGTGCCAGCAGTCAAGAGGGGGCGGATAATTCACCCCTCCACTTT. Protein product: CASSQEGADNSPLHF.

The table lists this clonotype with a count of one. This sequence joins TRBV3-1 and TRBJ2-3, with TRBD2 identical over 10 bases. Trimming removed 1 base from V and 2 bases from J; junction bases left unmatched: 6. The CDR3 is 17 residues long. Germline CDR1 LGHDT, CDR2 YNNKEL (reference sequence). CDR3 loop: CASSQGLAGYITDTQYF. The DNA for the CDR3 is TGTGCCAGCAGCCAAGGACTAGCGGGCTATATCACAGATACGCAGTATTTT.